These T cell receptor beta chains were read from a single sample in a study of OX40 agonist ivuxolimab in advanced cancers. The data were produced by immunoSEQ multiplex PCR, yet TCRdb's version contains in-frame clones alone and is incomplete. The data hold 50,000 or so clones, with around 87% observed a single time. The source material was CD4+ or CD8+ T cells sorted from blood, sampled in a trial of the OX40 agonist ivuxolimab. The receptor source for this set is an adult with an advanced solid tumor such as melanoma, head and neck, liver or kidney cancer. The CDR3 runs from the conserved cysteine through the conserved F or W. Each record gives: V gene, D gene, clone size, J gene, CDR3 protein, CDR3 DNA. D genes are given only for firm matches. Expanded clones get a size class; other rows say once, few or many, or leave the size out.

>TRBV2|TRBD1|NA|TRBJ2-7
CASNEGQGSSYEQYF
TGTGCCAGCAACGAGGGACAGGGCAGCTCCTACGAGCAGTACTTC
>TRBV4-1|NA|NA|TRBJ2-3
CASSHEPQESDTQYF
TGCGCCAGCAGCCATGAACCCCAGGAGTCCGATACGCAGTATTTT
>TRBV29-1|TRBD2|NA|TRBJ2-1
CSVGGPGGPLNEQFF
TGCAGCGTTGGGGGGCCGGGGGGGCCACTCAATGAGCAGTTCTTC
>TRBV6-5|NA|NA|TRBJ1-3
CASSYSGSGNTIYF
TGTGCCAGCAGTTACTCTGGCTCTGGAAACACCATATATTTT
>TRBV2|NA|once|TRBJ1-2
CASSGESYGYTF
TGTGCCAGCAGTGGGGAAAGCTATGGCTACACCTTC
>TRBV14|NA|NA|TRBJ2-7
CASSQVPYEQYF
TGTGCCAGCAGCCAAGTACCCTACGAGCAGTACTTC
>TRBV9|NA|NA|TRBJ1-3
CASSGGEPGNTIYF
TGTGCCAGCAGCGGGGGGGAACCTGGAAACACCATATATTTT
>TRBV11-2|NA|NA|TRBJ2-6
CASSSTLSNVLTF
TGTGCCAGCAGCTCCACACTTTCCAACGTCCTGACTTTC
>TRBV27|TRBD2|NA|TRBJ2-3
CASSGTRQDTQYF
TGTGCCAGCAGTGGGACTAGGCAAGATACGCAGTATTTT
>TRBV5-5|TRBD1|NA|TRBJ1-5
CASSFDRGEGNQPQHF
TGTGCCAGCAGCTTCGACAGGGGTGAGGGCAATCAGCCCCAGCATTTT
>TRBV29-1|NA|NA|TRBJ2-2
CSGVTEHTGELFF
TGCAGCGGGGTCACTGAACACACCGGGGAGCTGTTTTTT
>TRBV27|TRBD2|NA|TRBJ2-5
CASSLGTSGGETQYF
TGTGCCAGCAGTCTGGGGACTAGTGGCGGGGAGACCCAGTACTTC
>TRBV27|TRBD1|NA|TRBJ2-1
CASSLPPSTGFYNEQFF
TGTGCCAGCAGTTTACCTCCTTCGACAGGGTTTTACAATGAGCAGTTCTTC
>TRBV5-1|NA|NA|TRBJ2-7
CASNGDGEQYF
TGCGCCAGCAACGGGGACGGGGAGCAGTACTTC
>TRBV7-9|NA|once|TRBJ1-1
CASSSPVGGAMNTEAFF
TGTGCCAGCAGCTCCCCGGTGGGGGGGGCGATGAACACTGAAGCTTTCTTT
>TRBV6-1|NA|NA|TRBJ2-2
CASSELKNTGELFF
TGTGCCAGCAGTGAACTCAAGAACACCGGGGAGCTGTTTTTT
>TRBV27|NA|NA|TRBJ1-3
CASKVMPSGNTIYF
TGTGCCAGCAAGGTTATGCCGTCTGGAAACACCATATATTTT
>TRBV5-6|TRBD1|NA|TRBJ2-7
CASITSTGSYEQYF
TGTGCCAGCATTACATCGACAGGGTCCTACGAGCAGTACTTC
>TRBV2|TRBD1|NA|TRBJ1-6
CASLQTRDRSNSPLHF
TGTGCCAGCCTCCAAACAAGGGACAGGTCTAATTCACCCCTCCACTTT
>TRBV27|TRBD1|once|TRBJ1-1
CASSFFPTFRDRDGENTEAFF
TGTGCCAGCAGTTTTTTCCCTACATTTCGGGACAGGGATGGGGAGAACACTGAAGCTTTCTTT
>TRBV4-3|NA|NA|TRBJ1-1
CASSQEDLRAEAFF
TGCGCCAGCAGCCAAGAGGACCTAAGGGCTGAAGCTTTCTTT
>TRBV2|TRBD2|NA|TRBJ2-1
CASSESAGGHNEQFF
TGTGCCAGCAGTGAGTCCGCGGGGGGACACAATGAGCAGTTCTTC
>TRBV28|NA|NA|TRBJ2-1
CASTLGTYNEQFF
TGTGCCAGCACCCTGGGAACCTACAATGAGCAGTTCTTC
>TRBV6-1|TRBD1|NA|TRBJ1-4
CASRNSWTGNEKLFF
TGTGCCAGCAGAAACTCGTGGACAGGGAATGAAAAACTGTTTTTT
>TRBV2|NA|few|TRBJ1-2
CASSVGEGGYTF
TGTGCCAGCAGTGTCGGAGAAGGTGGCTACACCTTC